Described below is a single T cell receptor beta chain sequence and its context. The clone's antigen remains unknown. Base qualities are not at hand, and no much larger clone is one base apart. Samples from volunteer blood donors who had recovered from COVID-19 were contributed by a second Seattle source. Each collaborating institution followed its own protocols to collect whole blood in K2EDTA tubes. For TCRbeta analysis, collaborators shipped samples in one of three forms: frozen whole blood, isolated PBMCs, or DNA extracted from either of those sample types. This sample is part of a study of blood T cell repertoires in COVID-19 (dated by TCRdb to the early 2020s). The study in broad terms: The collaborator samples originated in the United States, Italy and Spain and spanned the acute and convalescent phases of COVID-19. The material from the prospective study consisted of cDNA or gDNA derived from T cells, B-cell-depleted T cells, or PBMCs. Deeply sampled blood TCRbeta repertoires from subjects exposed to, actively infected with, or recovered from COVID-19 were included in the dataset. The repertoires were made available in a free public database intended to serve as a resource for research on the immune response to SARS-CoV-2. Samples came from the ongoing ImmuneRACE study (first 160 participants) plus 1,254 subjects from 6 global collaborators. A de-identified subject ID, COVID-19 status, age in years and sex were almost always included in the sample metadata. Where HLA class I and class II types were available, the types were taken from metadata supplied by the sample provider, not from assay-based typing. Points the paper makes about the study in general: How much clinical and demographic metadata was included differed by source and by participant, and the metadata was provided uncurated.

TCRbeta CDR3 regions were amplified from genomic DNA by means of the immunoSEQ Assay, a bias-controlled multiplex PCR. The authors' pipeline ran thus. Nucleated cell counts per sample were estimated from amplification of reference gene primers within the assay. Sequence reads were collapsed and filtered to measure the absolute abundance of every unique TCRbeta CDR3 rearrangement. For each sample, productive Simpson clonality was calculated as the square root of Simpson's diversity index over productive rearrangements. TCRdb carries this immuneACCESS record with in-frame sequences only. Its versions omit some clonotypes, under half of them owing to an unresolved V gene in the studies checked, with the rest unexplained. V and J calls plus clone size are reproduced from that table; the DNA served to infer D and trimming. Present in this sample are about 330,000 clones, more than 70% of which were seen just once. The top ten clones comprise under 7.5% of the sample.

The clonotype was recovered from a man between 18 and 35 years old who had recovered from COVID-19. Sequencing used peripheral blood.

The CDR3 here reads CASSPGQGIHTIYF. The nucleotides read TGTGCCAGTAGTCCGGGACAGGGGATCCACACCATATATTTT. The chain is assembled from TRBV19 and TRBJ1-3; 10 junctional bases match TRBD1. The CDR3 sequence holds 14 residues, the cysteine and phenylalanine included. Only the CDR3 part of the read is kept: 42 bases, read in frame from the first base. V trim: 5 bases; J trim: 8 bases; unmatched bases: 6. CDR1 and CDR2 are drawn from the germline V gene (reference sequence): LNHDA, SQIVND.